Listed below are T cell receptor beta chains from one sample, sequenced in a study of blood T cell repertoires in COVID-19. The repertoire was sequenced with immunoSEQ multiplex PCR; TCRdb's copy has only in-frame clones and lacks some. There are about 140,000 clones in the sample; over 70% occur only once, and 3.5% lies in the top ten. The sequenced sample was peripheral blood. All receptors come from a man between 65 and 79 years old who had recovered from COVID-19. CDR3s include the opening cysteine and the closing phenylalanine or tryptophan. D genes are given only for firm matches. Where a row states a size, it is once, few, many or the class of an expanded clone; other rows omit it.

v_call	clone_size	j_call	d_call	cdr3_nt	cdr3_aa
TRBV30	NA	TRBJ2-7	TRBD2	TGTGCCTGGAGTTCCCAGCGGGAGATCTCCTACGAGCAGTACTTC	CAWSSQREISYEQYF
TRBV7-9	few	TRBJ1-2	TRBD1	TGTGCCAGCAGCCTCAACGCGGGACAGGGCGTCTACACCTTC	CASSLNAGQGVYTF
TRBV27	NA	TRBJ1-2	NA	TGTGCCAGCAGGACCTCGCGGGGCTACACCTTC	CASRTSRGYTF
TRBV3-1/TRBV3-2	NA	TRBJ2-7	NA	TGTGCCAGCAGCCTTACGATGAATGCGGGACCGAACTCCTACGAGCAGTACTTC	CASSLTMNAGPNSYEQYF
TRBV12-3/TRBV12-4	NA	TRBJ2-5	TRBD1	TGTGCCAGCAGTTCCGGGACAGAAGAGACCCAGTACTTC	CASSSGTEETQYF
TRBV5-5	NA	TRBJ1-2	TRBD1	TGTGCCAGCAGCCGGGTTGACAGGGGAACCTATGGCTACACCTTC	CASSRVDRGTYGYTF
TRBV18	NA	TRBJ2-3	NA	TGTGCCAGCTCACTACAGGACCAAGGCGATACGCAGTATTTT	CASSLQDQGDTQYF
TRBV27	NA	TRBJ2-7	TRBD2	TGTGCCAGCAGGATAACTAGCGGGACCACCTACGAGCAGTACTTC	CASRITSGTTYEQYF
TRBV29-1	NA	TRBJ2-4	NA	TGCAGCGTTGTGACATTTGCCAAAAACATTCAGTACTTC	CSVVTFAKNIQYF
TRBV5-8	NA	TRBJ2-7	NA	TGTGCCAGCAGCAAAGGGACACCCCGGGGAGACGAGCAGTACTTC	CASSKGTPRGDEQYF
TRBV5-4	NA	TRBJ2-1	TRBD2	TGTGCCAGCAGCTTGGACGGACTAGCGGTCTACAATGAGCAGTTCTTC	CASSLDGLAVYNEQFF
TRBV30	NA	TRBJ2-5	NA	TGTGCCTGGAGTCACCGGGGGGCGACCCAGTACTTC	CAWSHRGATQYF
TRBV15	NA	TRBJ2-1	TRBD2	TGTGCCACCAGCAGAGTCTCGGGGAGGGCCAATGAGCAGTTCTTC	CATSRVSGRANEQFF
TRBV11-2	NA	TRBJ2-2	TRBD1	TGTGCCAGCAGTCTAGGGGAGACAGGGGTAACCGGGGAGCTGTTTTTT	CASSLGETGVTGELFF
TRBV7-9	NA	TRBJ2-7	TRBD1	TGTGCCAGCAGCTCCAACACACAGGGGTACGAGCAGTACTTC	CASSSNTQGYEQYF
TRBV5-1	NA	TRBJ2-1	TRBD2	TGCGCCAGCAGCTTGGTGACTAGCGGGAGTAATGAGCAGTTCTTC	CASSLVTSGSNEQFF
TRBV4-1	NA	TRBJ2-1	NA	TGCGCCAGCAGCCAACCCGGGAGAGGGAATGAGCAGTTCTTC	CASSQPGRGNEQFF
TRBV5-4	NA	TRBJ2-1	TRBD2	TGTGCCAGCAGCTTGGCGGCTAGCGGGAGACCGGGGAATGAGCAGTTCTTC	CASSLAASGRPGNEQFF
TRBV4-1	NA	TRBJ2-1	NA	TGCGCCAGCAGCCACGGGACTTTAGCCTACAATGAGCAGTTCTTC	CASSHGTLAYNEQFF
TRBV5-4	few	TRBJ2-2	NA	TGTGCCAGCAGCTTGGATGTAGCAGCCGGAACCGGGGAGCTGTTTTTT	CASSLDVAAGTGELFF
TRBV6-6	NA	TRBJ2-3	NA	TGTGCCAGCAGTTACTCGGGCAACCCTACAGATACGCAGTATTTT	CASSYSGNPTDTQYF
TRBV6-6	few	TRBJ1-1	TRBD1	TGTGCCAGCAGTTCCCGATCCCGGGACAGCGATAAAGCTTTCTTT	CASSSRSRDSDKAFF
TRBV10-2	NA	TRBJ1-3	NA	TGCGCCAGCTCAGAACAGTATGGAAACACCATATATTTT	CASSEQYGNTIYF
TRBV4-3	NA	TRBJ2-1	TRBD2	TGCGCCAGCAGCCAACGACTCGGACTAGCAAGGGATGAGCAGTTCTTC	CASSQRLGLARDEQFF
TRBV6-6	NA	TRBJ1-5	TRBD1	TGTGCCAGCATCGCAACCGGGACAGGAGGCAATCAGCCCCAGCATTTT	CASIATGTGGNQPQHF
TRBV6-5	NA	TRBJ2-2	TRBD1	TGTGCCACCCAAGCATGGCAGGGGGCCACCGGGGAGCTGTTTTTT	CATQAWQGATGELFF
TRBV11-2	NA	TRBJ1-2	NA	TGTGCCAGCAGCTCCCTTTGGGCAGGGAATAACTATGGCTACACCTTC	CASSSLWAGNNYGYTF
TRBV28	NA	TRBJ2-7	TRBD1	TGTGCCAGCAGTGCTACACCCGGGACAGGGGTCCACGAGCAGTACTTC	CASSATPGTGVHEQYF
TRBV4-3	NA	TRBJ2-1	TRBD2	TGCGCCAGCAGCCAAGGACTAGCGGGGTTCTACAATGAGCAGTTCTTC	CASSQGLAGFYNEQFF
TRBV6-1	many	TRBJ2-7	NA	TGTGCCAGCAGTGAAGCGGCTAGCGCCGACGAGCAGTACTTC	CASSEAASADEQYF
TRBV6-1	NA	TRBJ1-3	NA	TGTGCCAGCAGTGAAGCTTCGACTTCTGGAAACACCATATATTTT	CASSEASTSGNTIYF
TRBV5-8	NA	TRBJ1-5	TRBD1	TGTGCCAGCAGCGGAGGGACAGCTAGCAATCAGCCCCAGCATTTT	CASSGGTASNQPQHF
TRBV6-6	NA	TRBJ2-5	TRBD2	TGTGCCAGCAGTGGGCAGACTAGCGAGTCGGGAGAGACCCAGTACTTC	CASSGQTSESGETQYF
TRBV18	few	TRBJ1-2	NA	TGTGCCAGCTCACCGGGGCGGGATAACTATGGCTACACCTTC	CASSPGRDNYGYTF
TRBV18	few	TRBJ2-7	TRBD2	TGTGCCAGCTCACAAGGGACTAGCTTTTACGAGCAGTACTTC	CASSQGTSFYEQYF
TRBV24-1	NA	TRBJ2-5	TRBD1	TGTGCCACCAGTCTTGGAGGGACAGGGGAACAAGAGACCCAGTACTTC	CATSLGGTGEQETQYF
TRBV9	NA	TRBJ2-7	NA	TGTGCCAGCAGCGTAGAATCGGGTGGTGAGCAGTACTTC	CASSVESGGEQYF
TRBV30	NA	TRBJ2-7	TRBD2	TGTGCCTGGAGCCACGGGGGGGCCTACGAGCAGTACTTC	CAWSHGGAYEQYF
TRBV4-3	NA	TRBJ1-1	TRBD1	TGCGCCAGCAGCCACGGACAGGAGTTTCCTGAAGCTTTCTTT	CASSHGQEFPEAFF
TRBV7-2	NA	TRBJ2-1	NA	TGTGCCAGCAGCCTTCCTTATAGTGAGCAGTTCTTC	CASSLPYSEQFF
TRBV29-1	NA	TRBJ2-1	NA	TGCAGCGTTGTATACAATGAGCAGTTCTTC	CSVVYNEQFF
TRBV7-9	NA	TRBJ1-2	TRBD1	TGTGCCAGCAGCTTCCTTGGACAGGGGAGGCCCTATGGCTACACCTTC	CASSFLGQGRPYGYTF
TRBV11-2	NA	TRBJ2-4	TRBD1	TGTGCCAGCAGACCGGACAGGGAGTGGGCCAAAAACATTCAGTACTTC	CASRPDREWAKNIQYF
TRBV6-5	few	TRBJ1-1	NA	TGTGCCAGCAGTCAACAGGGTTGGGCTGAAGCTTTCTTT	CASSQQGWAEAFF
TRBV19	NA	TRBJ1-2	NA	TGTGCCACCTCGAATTGGGCCCTAAACTATGGCTACACCTTC	CATSNWALNYGYTF